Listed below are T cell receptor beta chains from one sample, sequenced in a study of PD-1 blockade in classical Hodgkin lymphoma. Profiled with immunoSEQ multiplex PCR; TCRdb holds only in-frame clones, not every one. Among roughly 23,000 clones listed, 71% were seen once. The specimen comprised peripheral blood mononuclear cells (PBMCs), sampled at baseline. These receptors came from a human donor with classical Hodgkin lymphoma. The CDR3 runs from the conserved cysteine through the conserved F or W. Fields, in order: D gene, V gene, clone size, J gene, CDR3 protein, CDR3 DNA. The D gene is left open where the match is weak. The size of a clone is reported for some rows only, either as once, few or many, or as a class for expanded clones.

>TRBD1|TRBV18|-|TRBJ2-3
CASSPSGQGTDTQYF
TGTGCCAGCTCACCTTCAGGACAGGGCACAGATACGCAGTATTTT
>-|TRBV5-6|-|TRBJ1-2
CASSSGPRPAGGYTF
TGTGCCAGCAGCTCGGGGCCACGTCCAGCGGGTGGCTACACCTTC
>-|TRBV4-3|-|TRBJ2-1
CASSQDASRGYNEQFF
TGCGCCAGCAGCCAAGATGCCTCTCGGGGCTACAATGAGCAGTTCTTC
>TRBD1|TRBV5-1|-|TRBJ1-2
CASSSDRASTSNYGYTF
TGCGCCAGCAGCTCGGACAGGGCCTCTACTTCTAACTATGGCTACACCTTC
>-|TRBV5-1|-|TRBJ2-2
CASSREGENTGELFF
TGCGCCAGCAGCCGAGAGGGGGAAAACACCGGGGAGCTGTTTTTT
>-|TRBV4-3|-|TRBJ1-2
CASSQDSMGGIPNYGYTF
TGCGCCAGCAGCCAAGATTCGATGGGCGGTATCCCTAACTATGGCTACACCTTC
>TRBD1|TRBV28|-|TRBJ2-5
CASSFRGRRETQYF
TGTGCCAGCAGTTTCAGGGGGCGCAGGGAGACCCAGTACTTC
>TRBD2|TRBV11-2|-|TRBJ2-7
CASSSLTTGTSYHEQYF
TGTGCCAGCAGCTCCTTGACAACCGGGACTAGCTACCACGAGCAGTACTTC
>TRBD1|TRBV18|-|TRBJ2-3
CASSPPWDSSTDTQYF
TGTGCCAGCTCACCACCGTGGGACAGCAGCACAGATACGCAGTATTTT
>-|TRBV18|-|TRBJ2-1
CASSPSRDNEQFF
TGTGCCAGCTCACCGTCCAGGGACAATGAGCAGTTCTTC
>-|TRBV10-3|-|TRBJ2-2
CAISVRGNTGELFF
TGTGCCATCAGTGTTCGGGGGAACACCGGGGAGCTGTTTTTT
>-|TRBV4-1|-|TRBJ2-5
CASSQFPDGQETQYF
TGCGCCAGCAGCCAATTTCCGGACGGCCAAGAGACCCAGTACTTC
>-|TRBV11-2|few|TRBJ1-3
CASSPTLVPIYF
TGTGCCAGCAGCCCAACCCTCGTACCCATATATTTT
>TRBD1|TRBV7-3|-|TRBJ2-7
CASSRDRAGSYEQYF
TGTGCCAGCAGCCGGGACAGGGCGGGTTCCTACGAGCAGTACTTC
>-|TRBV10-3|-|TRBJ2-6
CAISDGGSGANVLTF
TGTGCCATCAGTGATGGTGGCTCTGGGGCCAACGTCCTGACTTTC
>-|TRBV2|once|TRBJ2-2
CASREKSWTGELFF
TGTGCCAGCAGGGAGAAAAGTTGGACCGGGGAGCTGTTTTTT
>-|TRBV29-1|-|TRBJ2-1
CSLRVGSNEQFF
TGCAGTCTTCGGGTGGGAAGCAATGAGCAGTTCTTC
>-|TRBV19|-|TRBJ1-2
CASTSLLRAEHGYTF
TGTGCCAGTACCTCTTTATTACGGGCCGAACATGGCTACACCTTC
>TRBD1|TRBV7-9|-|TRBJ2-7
CASRGTGRTYF
TGTGCCAGCAGGGGGACAGGGAGGACGTACTTC
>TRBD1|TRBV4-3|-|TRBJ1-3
CASSQSFKTGVISGNTIYF
TGCGCCAGCAGCCAGAGTTTCAAAACAGGGGTGATCTCTGGAAACACCATATATTTT
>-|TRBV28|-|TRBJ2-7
CASRLGGTWAYEQYF
TGTGCCAGCAGACTCGGAGGAACGTGGGCCTACGAGCAGTACTTC
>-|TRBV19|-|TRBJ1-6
CASRQIGRSSPLHF
TGTGCCAGTAGACAGATTGGACGGAGCTCACCCCTCCACTTT
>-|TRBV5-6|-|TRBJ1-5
CASSLGRINQPQHF
TGTGCCAGCAGCCTAGGTCGTATCAATCAGCCCCAGCATTTT
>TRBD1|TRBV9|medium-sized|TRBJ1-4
CASSVGWDRANEKLFF
TGTGCCAGCAGCGTAGGGTGGGACAGGGCAAATGAAAAACTGTTTTTT
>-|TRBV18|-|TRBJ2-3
CASSPGPADTQYF
TGTGCCAGCTCACCAGGACCGGCAGATACGCAGTATTTT
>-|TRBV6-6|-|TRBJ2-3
CASSYGGTDTQYF
TGTGCCAGCAGTTACGGGGGGACAGATACGCAGTATTTT
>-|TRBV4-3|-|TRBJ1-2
CASSHGTNYGYTF
TGCGCCAGCAGCCATGGGACTAACTATGGCTACACCTTC